This T cell receptor (beta chain) was sequenced for a study of blood T cell repertoires in COVID-19. Study-wide context: Samples representing acute and convalescent COVID-19 were sourced from the United States, Italy and Spain. T cells, B-cell-depleted T cells, or PBMCs provided the cDNA or gDNA that served as material.

V was trimmed by 9 bases and J by 3 bases, leaving 13 bases between them. This CDR3 contains 13 residues. Germline V gene sequence: CDR1 SEHNR, CDR2 FQNEAQ (reference sequence). TCRdb's copy holds only in-frame clones and misses some; the assay was immunoSEQ multiplex PCR. The sample lists a few hundred thousand clones, 80% to 90% occurring once. Cohort 3 recovery required two negative PCRs, clearance, or symptom resolution. The chain uses TRBV7-9 and TRBJ2-3, with D possibly being TRBD2 (6 bases). The receptor comes from a man in his forties who had recovered from COVID-19. Sample: PBMCs or T cells enriched from blood (not recorded which). The CDR3 region is CASRDFLTDTQYF. CDR3 in DNA: TGTGCCAGTCGGGACTTTCTAACAGATACGCAGTATTTT. Filled out from reference TRBV7-9 and TRBJ2-3, the complete variable domain reads DTGVSQNPRHKITKRGQNVTFRCDPISEHNRLYWYRQTLGQGPEFLTYFQNEAQLEKSRLLSDRFSAERPKGSFSTLEIQRTEQGDSAMYLCASRDFLTDTQYFGPGTRLTVL.